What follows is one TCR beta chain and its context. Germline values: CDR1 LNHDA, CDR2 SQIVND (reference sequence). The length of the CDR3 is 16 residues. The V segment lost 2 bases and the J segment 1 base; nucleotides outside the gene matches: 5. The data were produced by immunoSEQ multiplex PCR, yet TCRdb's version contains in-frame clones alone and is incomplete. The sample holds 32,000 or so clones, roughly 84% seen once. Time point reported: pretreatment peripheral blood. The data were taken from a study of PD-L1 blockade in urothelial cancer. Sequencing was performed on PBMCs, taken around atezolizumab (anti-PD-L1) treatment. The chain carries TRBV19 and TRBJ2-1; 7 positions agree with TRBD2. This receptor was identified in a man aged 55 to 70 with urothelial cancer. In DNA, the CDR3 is TGTGCCAGTAGTATATTACTAGCGACTTCCTACAATGAGCAGTTCTTC. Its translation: CASSILLATSYNEQFF.